This TCR beta chain was profiled in a study of cytomegalovirus exposure and HLA in healthy donors. The table lists this clone with a few counts. What it binds is unknown. The length of the CDR3 is 15 residues. V lost 3 bases to trimming and J lost 3 bases; unmatched junction nucleotides: 6. CDR1 SGDLS and CDR2 YYNGEE come from the germline V gene. Study-wide results and limits: The study flagged some 170 TCR beta chains as cytomegalovirus-associated. Most TCR sequences were uncommon, yet certain public TCRs appeared in many donors. The CMV antigen specificity of three CMV-associated chains was confirmed through in vitro analysis.

Generated by immunoSEQ multiplex PCR, the TCRdb table keeps only in-frame clones and is missing some. The data contain more than 45,000 clones, 85% to 90% of them seen just once; the ten biggest clones take up 15%. The chain is built from TRBV9 and TRBJ1-5; 7 bases agree with TRBD1. The TCR sequence derives from a woman aged 18 to 35 in good health and CMV-seronegative. Sequenced material: PBMCs. DNA of the CDR3: TGTGCCAGCAGCGAGACGACAGGGTTCAATCAGCCCCAGCATTTT. It codes for CASSETTGFNQPQHF.